A single sample is the source of the 21 T cell receptor beta chains below, sequenced in a study of blood T cells in healthy people across ages. The second PCR ran roughly 6 to 11 cycles with a sample-barcoded 5' primer and J-beta primers. A single record per CDR3 protein comes from TCRdb applying MiXCR to the 5' RACE reads. The sample records about 1.4 million distinct CDR3 sequences, approximately 59% being singletons. Material: blood. These receptors were obtained from a man between 18 and 35 years old in good health.

This clonotype was found once. The chain employs TRBV21-1 and TRBJ2-7; the D call of TRBD2 is as the table states it, not checked on the DNA. TRBV21-1 is assigned pseudogene status. The CDR3 contains 15 residues. This CDR3 is CASSKAVLAKYEQYF. The CDR3 DNA follows: TGTGCCAGCAGCAAAGCAGTACTAGCGAAGTACGAGCAGTACTTC.

The chain is built from TRBV14 and TRBJ1-2; D is unresolved. V lost 2 bases and J lost 0, with 13 bases in between. From germline, CDR1 is SGHDN and CDR2 FVKESK. This CDR3 spans 16 amino acids. CDR3 DNA sequence: TGTGCCAGCAGCCAAAAAATCGGTACCACTAACTATGGCTACACCTTC. Its translation: CASSQKIGTTNYGYTF. The entire variable domain, with the rest obtained from reference TRBV14 and TRBJ1-2, is as follows: EAGVTQFPSHSVIEKGQTVTLRCDPISGHDNLYWYRRVMGKEIKFLLHFVKESKQDESGMPNNRFLAERTGGTYSTLKVQPAELEDSGVYFCASSQKIGTTNYGYTFGSGTRLTVV.

In this sample, this clonotype turned up a few times. The rearrangement joins TRBV6-2 or TRBV6-3 to TRBJ2-1, with D hard to call. Germline CDR1 and CDR2: MNHEY and SVGEGT. Deletions cut 1 base from V and 10 bases from J, with 8 bases between. CDR3 size: 12 residues. For the CDR3, the DNA is TGTGCCAGCAGTTACTTCCTTGGGGAGCAGTTCTTC. It is translated as CASSYFLGEQFF.

The V gene is TRBV6-5, the J gene TRBJ1-1, with D perhaps TRBD1 (5 bases). This CDR3 region has 11 residues. CDR1 is MNHEY, CDR2 SVGAGI, per germline. V was shortened by 10 bases and J by 3 bases, with 9 bases between the two germline ends. The CDR3 bases are TGTGCCACCCGGGGGGACACTGAAGCTTTCTTT. Protein: CATRGDTEAFF.

This clonotype was counted only a few times. The chain is built from TRBV27 and TRBJ2-1; 8 nucleotides align to TRBD1. The CDR3 loop spans 15 amino acids. Per germline, CDR1 MNHEY and CDR2 SMNVEV (reference sequence). Unmatched junction bases numbered 8, after V lost 7 bases and J lost 3 bases. The CDR3 DNA sequence: TGTGCCAGCACCCCAGGGACAGGTTACTACAATGAGCAGTTCTTC. It is translated as CASTPGTGYYNEQFF.

The rearrangement joins TRBV10-3 to TRBJ2-5; 8 bases align to TRBD1. Germline V gives CDR1 ENHRY, CDR2 SYGVKD. The V and J ends lost 3 bases and 14 bases, in that order; junction bases with no gene match: 14. The CDR3 extends over 14 amino acids. The CDR3 loop is CAISDTDRESEQYF. The CDR3 coding sequence is TGTGCCATCAGTGACACGGACAGGGAAAGCGAGCAATACTTC.

The chain employs TRBV18 and TRBJ2-4; 11 bases are shared with TRBD2. The germline CDR1 and CDR2 sequences are KGHSH and LQKENI. This CDR3 contains 19 residues. V dropped 3 bases and J dropped 1; count of bases not matched to a gene: 11. The CDR3 nucleotides are TGTGCCAGCTCACCTTTGGCAGGGACTAGCGGCAAGGCCAAAAACATTCAGTACTTC. Translated, it gives CASSPLAGTSGKAKNIQYF.

This sequence joins TRBV27 and TRBJ2-5; the D call may be TRBD1 or TRBD2 (5 bases each). The CDR3 sequence is 14 residues long. Germline CDR1 MNHEY, CDR2 SMNVEV (reference sequence). V was clipped by 1 base and J by 11 bases, with 17 bases between them. CDR3 loop: CASSLFGDEGEQYF. The CDR3 DNA is TGTGCCAGCAGTTTATTCGGGGACGAAGGTGAGCAGTACTTC.

The CDR3 is CASSVWQATEAFF. CDR3 nucleotide sequence: TGTGCCAGCAGCGTATGGCAGGCCACTGAAGCTTTCTTT. The chain recombines TRBV9 with TRBJ1-1; D is uncertain. V was pared by 1 base and J by 4 bases, with 8 bases between. Germline V gene sequence: CDR1 SGDLS, CDR2 YYNGEE. This CDR3 region has 13 residues.

The CDR3 region is CSAREAGVDYEQYF. The CDR3, as DNA: TGCAGTGCTAGAGAAGCGGGAGTTGACTACGAGCAGTACTTC. This sequence joins TRBV20-1 and TRBJ2-7; 8 bases align to TRBD2. The CDR3 sequence is 14 residues long. The V gene end was trimmed by 0 bases and the J gene end by 3 bases; junction bases not matched to a gene: 4. Germline values: CDR1 DFQATT, CDR2 SNEGSKA (reference sequence).

J is TRBJ2-5 and V is TRBV5-1, with D hard to call. CDR3 length: 14 amino acids. Between the trimmed V and J ends, which lost 3 bases and 7 bases, there was a span of 16 bases. Germline V lookup: CDR1 SGHRS, CDR2 YFSETQ. CDR3 DNA: TGCGCCAGCAGCTCCAACCTTGAGGCGGTGACCCAGTACTTC. Translating gives CASSSNLEAVTQYF.

The V call is TRBV28, the J call TRBJ2-5; 7 positions match TRBD1. After removal of 6 bases from V and 11 bases from J, the junction contained 12 bases not matched to a gene. In germline, CDR1 is MDHEN, CDR2 SYDVKM. This CDR3 has 13 amino acids. CDR3 DNA: TGTGCCAGCAGCCCTAGTATCCAGGGGGAGCAGTACTTC. It codes for CASSPSIQGEQYF.

This CDR3 is CASSVGAQYPYEQYF. CDR3 nucleotide sequence: TGTGCCAGCAGCGTTGGGGCACAGTACCCCTACGAGCAGTACTTC. The chain combines TRBV9 with TRBJ2-1; maybe TRBD1 (5 bases). Matching the DNA end better, TRBJ2-7 makes the J call doubtful. The CDR3 is made up of 15 amino acids. From germline, CDR1 is SGDLS and CDR2 YYNGEE.

This clonotype was picked up one time. J is TRBJ2-1 and V is TRBV5-1, with a possible D match to TRBD2 (5 bases). This CDR3 contains 14 residues. Germline V lookup: CDR1 SGHRS, CDR2 YFSETQ. V lost 4 bases to trimming and J lost 7 bases, with 15 bases between them. CDR3 protein: CASSPLASANEQFF. The CDR3 DNA is TGCGCCAGCAGCCCCCTAGCATCCGCAAATGAGCAGTTCTTC.

The CDR3 bases are TGCGCCAGCAGCCAAGGGATAGCGGGGGGGTACAATGAGCAGTTCTTC. Translating gives CASSQGIAGGYNEQFF. The chain joins TRBV4-3 to TRBJ2-7; 11 bases fit TRBD2. The end of the DNA aligns better with TRBJ2-1, so the J call may be wrong. CDR1 is LGHNA and CDR2 is YSLEER in the germline V gene. The CDR3 spans 16 residues.

J is TRBJ2-5 and V is TRBV29-1; 10 bases match TRBD1. CDR1 is SQVTM and CDR2 is ANQGSEA in the germline V gene. V lost 4 bases and J lost 5; bases outside the gene matches: 7. This CDR3 has 14 amino acids. The CDR3 protein is CSVAPTGGRETQYF. The CDR3 nucleotides are TGCAGCGTTGCTCCGACAGGGGGCAGGGAGACCCAGTACTTC.

The rearrangement uses TRBV21-1 and TRBJ2-4; TRBD1 is the table's D call, not checked against the DNA. TRBV21-1 is a recognized pseudogene. CDR3 length equals 20 residues. CDR3 sequence: CASSKVRVPRAPLAKNIQYF. The CDR3, as DNA: TGTGCCAGCAGCAAAGTCCGCGTCCCAAGAGCCCCGCTAGCCAAAAACATTCAGTACTTC.

CDR3 nucleotides: TGTGCCACCGGGGACAGCGCGAACACTGAAGCTTTCTTT. Residues: CATGDSANTEAFF. The V call is TRBV15, the J call TRBJ1-1; the match to TRBD1 covers 7 bases. V was pared by 8 bases and J by 1 base, with 4 bases of the junction left unmatched. CDR1 and CDR2 (germline): LNHNV, YYDKDF (reference sequence). The CDR3 is made up of 13 amino acids.

This sequence joins TRBV4-1 and TRBJ2-5; no reliable D call. Germline V CDR1 and CDR2: MGHRA, YSYEKL. The length of the CDR3 is 13 residues. V dropped 4 bases and J dropped 1 base, with 7 bases sitting between them. The CDR3 sequence: CASSRIRQETQYF. In DNA, the CDR3 is TGCGCCAGCAGCCGTATACGCCAAGAGACCCAGTACTTC.

The chain has TRBV10-3 and TRBJ1-2; no definite D call. The CDR3 is made up of 13 amino acids. CDR1 ENHRY and CDR2 SYGVKD come from the germline V gene. Trimming removed 2 bases from V and 6 bases from J, with 10 bases in between. This CDR3 is CAISERMEDGYTF. In DNA, the CDR3 is TGTGCCATCAGTGAGAGGATGGAGGATGGCTACACCTTC.

The J gene is TRBJ2-1, the V gene TRBV24-1; 8 positions agree with TRBD2. CDR3 size: 15 residues. Germline V gives CDR1 KGHDR, CDR2 SFDVKD. V lost 2 bases to trimming and J lost 8 bases; unmatched junction nucleotides: 7. The CDR3 loop is CATSDSGTRGDEQFF. The CDR3 region has the DNA TGTGCCACCAGTGATTCCGGGACTAGGGGCGATGAGCAGTTCTTC.